These 23 T cell receptor beta chains were sequenced from one sample in a study of blood T cells in healthy people across ages. Then a second PCR, running roughly 7 to 11 cycles, was carried out with a sample-barcoded 5' primer and a J-beta primer mix. One entry per CDR3 protein, called by TCRdb with MiXCR from the 5' RACE reads. Among approximately 900,000 distinct CDR3 sequences listed, 25% to 30% were seen once. This sample was shared with a second study, whose subject was T cells of mothers and their children.

The sequenced sample was blood. The receptors were gathered from a woman aged 40 to 55 in good health.

There are many counts of this clonotype. The CDR3 DNA reads as TGTGCCATCAACCTTGGTCGAGCGGGGGGTACAGATACGCAGTATTTT. Protein product: CAINLGRAGGTDTQYF. V gene TRBV10-3 combines with J gene TRBJ2-3; TRBD2 matches 9 bases. Germline V CDR1 and CDR2: ENHRY, SYGVKD. Trimming at V came to 7 bases and at J to 3 bases, leaving 11 bases not matched to a gene. The length of the CDR3 is 16 residues.

V usage is TRBV24-1 and J usage is TRBJ1-5; D unclear. From germline, CDR1 is KGHDR and CDR2 SFDVKD. Trimming removed 4 bases at V and 2 bases at J, with 14 bases between. The CDR3 length is 16 residues. The CDR3 region has the DNA TGTGCCACCAGTGACCCCGGGAACGGAGGCAATCAGCCCCAGCATTTT. As protein: CATSDPGNGGNQPQHF.

The genes are TRBV21-1 and TRBJ2-7; TRBD1, the D gene given by the table, was not confirmed from the DNA. TRBV21-1 is a pseudogene locus. The CDR3 sequence is 15 residues long. Here the CDR3 reads CASSRGQEEPYEQYF. CDR3 nucleotide sequence: TGTGCCAGCAGCAGAGGACAGGAGGAACCCTACGAGCAGTACTTC.

The V call is TRBV2, the J call TRBJ2-5, with D unresolved. This CDR3 has 14 amino acids. The germline CDR1 and CDR2 sequences are SNHLY and FYNNEI. Deletions cut 0 bases from V and 4 bases from J, with 9 bases between. This CDR3 is CASSEALLRETQYF. In DNA, the CDR3 is TGTGCCAGCAGTGAAGCGCTTCTGAGAGAGACCCAGTACTTC.

This clonotype was counted between two and nine times. This chain joins TRBV7-9 and TRBJ2-1; D unresolved. Germline V CDR1 and CDR2: SEHNR, FQNEAQ (reference sequence). V lost 1 base to trimming and J lost 5 bases, with 6 bases between them. The CDR3 length is 13 residues. Here the CDR3 reads CASSLDPHNEQFF. The CDR3 DNA reads as TGTGCCAGCAGCTTAGATCCACACAATGAGCAGTTCTTC.

A remark on this clonotype: This clone may be a read error of a much larger clone one base away. The chain combines TRBV19 with TRBJ2-5, with a weak D call TRBD1 (5 bases). Near its end, the DNA agrees better with TRBJ2-7, so the J call may be wrong. This CDR3 has 15 residues. Germline CDR1 reads LNHDA; CDR2 reads SQIVND (reference sequence). CDR3 protein: CASSVMTVPTYEQYF. The CDR3 nucleotides read TGTGCCAGTAGTGTGATGACAGTACCAACCTACGAGCAGTACTTC.

This chain connects TRBV7-9 to TRBJ1-5; 8 bases line up with TRBD1. The germline V gene has CDR1 SEHNR and CDR2 FQNEAQ (reference sequence). The CDR3 runs 15 residues. After removal of 5 bases from V and 6 bases from J, the junction contained 9 bases not matched to a gene. The CDR3 is CASSSQTGVGQPQHF. CDR3 bases: TGTGCCAGCAGCAGCCAGACAGGGGTGGGTCAGCCCCAGCATTTT.

Only a few counts were recorded for this clonotype. The chain couples TRBV7-2 to TRBJ2-7, with D unresolved. Germline lookup yields CDR1 SGHTA and CDR2 FQGNSA. V shed 5 bases and J shed 0 bases, with 17 bases lying between them. This CDR3 region has 16 residues. The CDR3 protein is CASSPRGGPNSYEQYF. In DNA form, the CDR3 reads TGTGCCAGCAGCCCCCGCGGCGGTCCAAACTCCTACGAGCAGTACTTC.

As for this clonotype: This may be a read error: a much more frequent sequence differs by one nucleotide. The chain's CDR3 is CASSYSFPETQFF. In nucleotides, the CDR3 is TGTGCCAGCAGTTACTCGTTCCCGGAGACCCAGTTCTTC. This chain joins TRBV6-5 and TRBJ2-1, with D uncertain. V was trimmed by 0 bases and J by 13 bases, leaving 13 bases between them. This CDR3 spans 13 amino acids. CDR1 and CDR2 (germline): MNHEY, SVGAGI.

Turning to this clonotype: The junction differs from germline at one of its ends, possibly a read error. The chain couples TRBV9 to TRBJ1-2; a possible D gene is TRBD1 (5 bases). The CDR3 length is 15 residues. CDR1 SGDLS and CDR2 YYNGEE come from the germline V gene. CDR3 sequence: CASSADRRTNYSYTF. CDR3 nucleotides: TGTGCCAGCAGCGCCGACAGAAGAACTAACTATAGCTACACCTTC.

This clonotype appeared many times. The chain has TRBV28 and TRBJ2-6; D not certain. Germline CDR1 and CDR2: MDHEN and SYDVKM. The CDR3 covers 15 residues. V dropped 10 bases and J dropped 0 bases, with 13 bases sitting between them. The CDR3 region is CATRGRNSGANVLTF. The CDR3 region has the DNA TGTGCCACCCGAGGACGCAACTCTGGGGCCAACGTCCTGACTTTC.

This clonotype appeared a few times. The genes are TRBV5-1 and TRBJ2-2; TRBD1 is a possible D gene (5 bases). V was pared by 4 bases and J by 2 bases, with 12 bases between. Per germline, CDR1 SGHRS and CDR2 YFSETQ. This CDR3 has 15 amino acids. Here the CDR3 DNA reads TGCGCCAGCAGCCCGACAGTTCTAAACACCGGGGAGCTGTTTTTT. Its protein product is CASSPTVLNTGELFF.

The gene calls are TRBV11-2 and TRBJ2-1, with D uncertain. Germline V gene sequence: CDR1 SGHAT, CDR2 FQNNGV. This CDR3 region has 13 residues. Trimming shortened V by 0 bases and J by 7 bases, and 7 bases separated the two germline ends. CDR3 sequence reads: CASSLEPVNEQFF. The CDR3 coding sequence is TGTGCCAGCAGCTTAGAACCTGTGAATGAGCAGTTCTTC.

The table lists this clonotype with a few counts. The rearrangement joins TRBV5-1 to TRBJ1-1; D possibly corresponds to TRBD1 (5 bases). Deletions cut 4 bases from V and 4 bases from J, with 17 bases between. The CDR3 contains 15 residues. Per germline, CDR1 SGHRS and CDR2 YFSETQ. CDR3 residues: CASSVSRVLSTEAFF. Written as DNA, the CDR3 is TGCGCCAGCAGCGTATCCAGGGTTCTGTCCACTGAAGCTTTCTTT. The full variable domain, completed using reference TRBV5-1 and TRBJ1-1, is KAGVTQTPRYLIKTRGQQVTLSCSPISGHRSVSWYQQTPGQGLQFLFEYFSETQRNKGNFPGRFSGRQFSNSRSEMNVSTLELGDSALYLCASSVSRVLSTEAFFGQGTRLTVV.

This clonotype was counted between two and nine times. V gene TRBV6-2 or TRBV6-3 combines with J gene TRBJ1-5; D is uncertain. CDR1 and CDR2 (germline): MNHEY, SVGEGT. CDR3 length equals 14 residues. V lost 5 bases and J 4 bases, leaving 12 bases between the germline ends. The CDR3 nucleotides are TGTGCCAGCAGTGTACTGGCAAGGAATCAGCCCCAGCATTTT. Translating gives CASSVLARNQPQHF.

This clonotype was seen just once. This chain's CDR3 is CSVEGSGGFYEQYF. CDR3 nucleotide sequence: TGCAGCGTGGAGGGTAGCGGGGGGTTCTACGAGCAGTACTTC. The V gene is TRBV29-1, the J gene TRBJ2-4; 10 nucleotides agree with TRBD2. Judging by the DNA end, TRBJ2-7 fits better; the J call may be wrong. The germline gives CDR1 SQVTM, CDR2 ANQGSEA. This CDR3 is 14 amino acids long.

This clonotype was recorded at least ten times. The chain joins TRBV27 to TRBJ2-7; 8 bases fit TRBD1. The V gene's germline CDR1 is MNHEY and CDR2 SMNVEV (reference sequence). This CDR3 comprises 12 residues. V was clipped by 6 bases and J by 6 bases; unmatched bases: 4. The DNA of the CDR3 is TGTGCCAGCAGCTACGGGACAGGCGAGCAGTACTTC. It encodes CASSYGTGEQYF.

A word on this clonotype: Compared with germline, one end of the junction differs, possibly owing to a read error. The chain recombines TRBV3-1 with TRBJ2-1; 12 bases agree with TRBD2. This CDR3 is built from 11 residues. Germline V gene data show CDR1 as LGHDT and CDR2 as YNNKEL (reference sequence). CDR3 residues: CASSLAGGPLF. As DNA, the CDR3 is TGTGCCAGCAGTCTAGCGGGGGGGCCCCTCTTC.

In this sample, this clonotype turned up many times. The chain combines TRBV10-3 with TRBJ2-5; 8 bases agree with TRBD1. Germline V gene sequence: CDR1 ENHRY, CDR2 SYGVKD. The CDR3 sequence is 14 residues long. Trimming cost V 7 bases and J 2 bases; bases outside gene matches: 6. CDR3 protein: CAITERQGQETQYF. CDR3 coding DNA: TGTGCCATCACCGAAAGACAGGGGCAAGAGACCCAGTACTTC.

This clonotype was observed many times. This chain uses TRBV5-5 with TRBJ1-1; D not resolved. The CDR3 covers 14 residues. The ends were cut back, 1 base at V and 0 bases at J, with 7 bases in the middle. Germline assignment: CDR1 SGHKS and CDR2 YYEKEE (reference sequence). In DNA, the CDR3 is TGTGCCAGCAGCTTGACAGCTATGAACACTGAAGCTTTCTTT. Encoded protein: CASSLTAMNTEAFF.

There are many counts of this clonotype. The gene calls are TRBV11-2 and TRBJ1-1; perhaps TRBD1 as D (5 bases). This CDR3 comprises 16 residues. Germline V gene data show CDR1 as SGHAT and CDR2 as FQNNGV. Trimming took 5 bases from V and 3 from J, leaving 19 bases between them. The CDR3 sequence: CASSAKGSRGDTEAFF. The CDR3 nucleotides are TGTGCCAGCAGCGCCAAGGGGTCCCGGGGGGACACTGAAGCTTTCTTT.

This rearrangement joins TRBV7-2 to TRBJ2-2; either TRBD1 or TRBD2 may supply D (7 bases each). Germline assignment: CDR1 SGHTA and CDR2 FQGNSA. The CDR3 is made up of 16 amino acids. V lost 4 bases and J lost 0, with 12 bases in between. CDR3 in amino acids: CASSWGGTANTGELFF. The DNA for the CDR3 is TGTGCCAGCAGCTGGGGGGGGACAGCGAACACCGGGGAGCTGTTTTTT.

The V call is TRBV6-5, the J call TRBJ2-2; tentatively, D is TRBD1 (5 bases). Trimming stripped 4 bases from V and 13 bases from J, with 10 bases between. Per the germline V gene, CDR1 is MNHEY and CDR2 is SVGAGI. This CDR3 region has 11 residues. CDR3 region: CASSSRDALFF. CDR3 nucleotide sequence: TGTGCCAGCAGTTCCAGGGATGCGCTGTTTTTT.